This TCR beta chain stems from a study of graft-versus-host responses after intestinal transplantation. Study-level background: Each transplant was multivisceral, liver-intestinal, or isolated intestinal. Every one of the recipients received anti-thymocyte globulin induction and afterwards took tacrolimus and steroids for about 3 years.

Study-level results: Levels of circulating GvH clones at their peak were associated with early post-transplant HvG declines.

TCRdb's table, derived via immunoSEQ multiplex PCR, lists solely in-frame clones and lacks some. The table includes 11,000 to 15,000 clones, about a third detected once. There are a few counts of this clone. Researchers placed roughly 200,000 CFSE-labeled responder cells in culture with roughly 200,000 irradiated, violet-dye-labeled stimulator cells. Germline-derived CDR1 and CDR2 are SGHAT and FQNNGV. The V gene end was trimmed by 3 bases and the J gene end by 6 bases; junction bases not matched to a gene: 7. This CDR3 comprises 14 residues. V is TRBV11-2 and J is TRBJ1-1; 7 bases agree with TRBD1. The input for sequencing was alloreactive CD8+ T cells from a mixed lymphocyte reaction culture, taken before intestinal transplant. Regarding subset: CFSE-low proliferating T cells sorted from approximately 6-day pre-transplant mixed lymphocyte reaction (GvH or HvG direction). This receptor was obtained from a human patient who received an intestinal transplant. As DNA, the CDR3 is TGTGCCAGCAGCTTTCCCCGGAGGGGGCCTGAAGCTTTCTTT. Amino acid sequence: CASSFPRRGPEAFF.